This T cell receptor (beta chain) appears in the sequencing data of a study of ipilimumab plus nivolumab after autologous stem cell transplantation. Study-wide background: Typical patient got roughly 5 ipilimumab doses and seven to nine nivolumab doses (median). DLBCL patients had primary refractory or relapsed disease.

Ipilimumab, 1 mg/kg, started 14 to 28 days after autologous transplant. Dosing: nivolumab 3 mg/kg IV, weeks 1, 4, 7, 10, then every two weeks to week 26. Clones were sequenced by immunoSEQ multiplex PCR, and TCRdb holds only the in-frame ones, with some missing. The profile shows 20,000 to 25,000 clones, just under 75% of them singletons. This CDR3 has 15 residues. CDR1 is SGHAT and CDR2 is FQNNGV in the germline V gene. Between the trimmed V and J ends, which lost 7 bases and 4 bases, there was a span of 19 bases. The sample here was PBMCs, taken in a trial of ipilimumab plus nivolumab as post-transplant consolidation. J is TRBJ2-5 and V is TRBV11-2, with D unresolved. This clonotype was obtained from a male donor with diffuse large B-cell lymphoma. This CDR3 reads CASTVQNMGGETQYF. The CDR3 nucleotides read TGTGCCAGCACCGTTCAGAACATGGGTGGAGAGACCCAGTACTTC. Full variable domain (missing parts from reference TRBV11-2 and TRBJ2-5): EAGVAQSPRYKIIEKRQSVAFWCNPISGHATLYWYQQILGQGPKLLIQFQNNGVVDDSQLPKDRFSAERLKGVDSTLKIQPAKLEDSAVYLCASTVQNMGGETQYFGPGTRLLVL.